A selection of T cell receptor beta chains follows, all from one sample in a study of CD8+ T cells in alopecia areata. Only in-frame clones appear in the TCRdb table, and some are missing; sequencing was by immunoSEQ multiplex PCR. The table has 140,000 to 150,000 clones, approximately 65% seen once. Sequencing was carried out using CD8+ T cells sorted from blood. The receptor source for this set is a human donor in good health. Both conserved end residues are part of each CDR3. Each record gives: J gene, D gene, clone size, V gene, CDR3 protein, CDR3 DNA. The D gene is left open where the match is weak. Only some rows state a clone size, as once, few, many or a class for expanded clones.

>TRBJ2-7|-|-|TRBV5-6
CASSFGGSSYEQYF
TGTGCCAGCAGCTTTGGAGGTAGCTCCTACGAGCAGTACTTC
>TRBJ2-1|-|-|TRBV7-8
CASSSIGRTDNEQFF
TGTGCCAGCAGCTCAATCGGACGGACCGACAATGAGCAGTTCTTC
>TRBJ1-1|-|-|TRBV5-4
CASRTGGGNTEAFF
TGTGCCAGCAGGACCGGGGGGGGGAACACTGAAGCTTTCTTT
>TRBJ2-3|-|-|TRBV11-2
CASGWTKRSTDTQYF
TGTGCCAGCGGATGGACTAAACGGAGCACAGATACGCAGTATTTT
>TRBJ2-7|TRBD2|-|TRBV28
CASSFGVSTSGRRAYEQYF
TGTGCCAGCAGTTTCGGAGTCTCGACTAGCGGGAGGAGGGCCTACGAGCAGTACTTC
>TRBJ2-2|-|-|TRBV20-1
CSASYTGELFF
TGCAGTGCTAGTTACACCGGGGAGCTGTTTTTT
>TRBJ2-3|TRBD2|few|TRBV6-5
CASRGGPGTDTQYF
TGTGCCAGCAGGGGAGGGCCGGGCACAGATACGCAGTATTTT
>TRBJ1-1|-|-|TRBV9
CASSLGQLNEAFF
TGTGCCAGCAGCCTTGGACAGCTCAATGAAGCTTTCTTT
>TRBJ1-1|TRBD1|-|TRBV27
CASSLGQGREAFF
TGTGCCAGCAGCCTCGGACAGGGTCGAGAAGCTTTCTTT
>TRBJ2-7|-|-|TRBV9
CASSVVPTASYEQYF
TGTGCCAGCAGCGTAGTCCCAACCGCCAGCTACGAGCAGTACTTC
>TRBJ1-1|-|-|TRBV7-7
CASSLELNTEAFF
TGTGCTAGCAGCTTAGAGCTGAACACTGAAGCTTTCTTT
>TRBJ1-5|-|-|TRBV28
CASRKFSNQPQHF
TGTGCAAGCAGAAAGTTTTCGAATCAGCCCCAGCATTTT
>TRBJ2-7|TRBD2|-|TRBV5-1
CASSSPGGSLYEQYF
TGCGCCAGCAGCTCGCCGGGCGGGAGTCTCTACGAGCAGTACTTC
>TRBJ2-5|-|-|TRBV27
CASGIGLATQYF
TGTGCCAGCGGGATCGGGCTGGCGACCCAGTACTTC
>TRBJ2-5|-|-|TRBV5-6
CASFLWGREIETQYF
TGTGCCAGTTTCCTTTGGGGGCGGGAGATAGAGACCCAGTACTTC
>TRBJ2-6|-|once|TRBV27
CASSSLNRSGANVLTF
TGTGCCAGCAGTTCCCTTAACCGCTCTGGGGCCAACGTCCTGACTTTC
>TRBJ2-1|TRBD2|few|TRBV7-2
CASSQGLAVYNEQFF
TGTGCCAGCAGCCAGGGACTAGCGGTATACAATGAGCAGTTCTTC
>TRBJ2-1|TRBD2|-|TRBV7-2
CASSFMGLAANEQFF
TGTGCCAGCAGCTTCATGGGACTAGCGGCCAATGAGCAGTTCTTC
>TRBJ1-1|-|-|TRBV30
CAWSTMWGLRGNTEAFF
TGTGCCTGGTCCACGATGTGGGGGCTCAGGGGTAACACTGAAGCTTTCTTT
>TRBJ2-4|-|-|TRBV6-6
CASSYRDFGKNIQYF
TGTGCCAGCAGTTACCGGGACTTCGGCAAAAACATTCAGTACTTC
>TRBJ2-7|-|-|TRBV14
CASSQERAASYEQYF
TGTGCCAGCAGCCAAGAACGAGCGGCCTCCTACGAGCAGTACTTC
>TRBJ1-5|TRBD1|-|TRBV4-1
CASSPGQGGNQPQHF
TGCGCCAGCAGCCCGGGACAGGGAGGGAATCAGCCCCAGCATTTT
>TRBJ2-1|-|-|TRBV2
CAIRSSYNEQFF
TGTGCCATCCGGAGCTCCTACAATGAGCAGTTCTTC
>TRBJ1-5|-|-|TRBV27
CASSLGVSNQPQHF
TGTGCCAGCAGTTTAGGGGTTAGCAATCAGCCCCAGCATTTT
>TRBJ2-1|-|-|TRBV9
CASSVEGNEQFF
TGTGCCAGCAGCGTAGAGGGCAATGAGCAGTTCTTC
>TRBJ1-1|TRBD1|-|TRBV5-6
CASSYDRGPSEAFF
TGTGCCAGCAGTTATGACAGGGGACCCTCTGAAGCTTTCTTT
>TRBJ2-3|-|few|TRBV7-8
CASSLEQNPVTDTQYF
TGTGCCAGCAGCTTAGAACAAAACCCAGTCACAGATACGCAGTATTTT
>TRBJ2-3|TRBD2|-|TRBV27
CASSLRAGGDTDTQYF
TGTGCCAGCAGTTTAAGAGCGGGAGGGGACACAGATACGCAGTATTTT
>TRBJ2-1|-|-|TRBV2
CASSTGEQFF
TGTGCCAGCAGTACGGGTGAGCAGTTCTTC
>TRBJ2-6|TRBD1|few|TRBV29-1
CSVEIRDRGPGANVLTF
TGCAGCGTTGAAATTAGGGACAGGGGGCCTGGGGCCAACGTCCTGACTTTC